This TCR beta chain was obtained from a study of immune evolution from preneoplasia to lung adenocarcinoma. Study results and limitations: Top clone share appeared to fall from AAH through AIS, MIA, adenocarcinoma. Later-stage lesions seemingly showed higher T cell density and diversity than normal lung.

This table comes from immunoSEQ multiplex PCR, and its TCRdb copy is limited to in-frame clones, with some not included. Here the sample spans under 3,500 clones, roughly 80% being singletons. To note about this clone: Antigen unknown.

The origin of this receptor is a person in their forties with lung adenocarcinoma. The specimen sequenced was FFPE adjacent normal lung tissue.

CDR3 loop: CASSHAGTLTDTQYF. For the CDR3, the DNA is TGTGCCAGCAGCCATGCCGGGACCCTCACAGATACGCAGTATTTT. The rearrangement uses TRBV5-4 and TRBJ2-3; perhaps D is TRBD1 or TRBD2 (5 bases each). This CDR3 is 15 amino acids long. Deletions cut 4 bases from V and 2 bases from J, with 14 bases between. Germline CDR1 and CDR2: SGHNT and YYREEE (reference sequence).